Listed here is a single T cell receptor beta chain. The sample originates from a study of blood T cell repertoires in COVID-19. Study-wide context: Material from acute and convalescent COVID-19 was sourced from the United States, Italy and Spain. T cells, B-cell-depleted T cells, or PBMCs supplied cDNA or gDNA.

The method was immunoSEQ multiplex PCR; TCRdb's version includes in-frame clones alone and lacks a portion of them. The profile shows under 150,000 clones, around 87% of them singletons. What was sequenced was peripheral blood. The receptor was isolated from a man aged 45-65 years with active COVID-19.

CDR3 nucleotides: TGTGCCAGCAGTTACGGGACAGCGGCTAGCACAGATACGCAGTATTTT. Residues: CASSYGTAASTDTQYF. The J gene is TRBJ2-3, the V gene TRBV25-1, with 7 positions matching TRBD1. J was trimmed by 0 bases and V by 5 bases; bases with no gene match: 8. The germline CDR1 and CDR2 sequences are MGHDK and SYGVNS. The CDR3 loop spans 16 amino acids.